The 14 T cell receptor beta chains below were found in one sample sequenced in a study of T-cell memory formation after mild COVID-19. TCRdb recomputed calls from the 5' RACE reads with MiXCR, one row per CDR3 protein. The sample has about 130,000 distinct CDR3 sequences, about 16% seen once. Sequencing was carried out using PBMCs or a T cell subset sorted from them (not recorded which). The receptors originated from an adult woman who had mild COVID-19 (a few samples of this study predate the infection). Cell type and time point are not known.

V usage is TRBV29-1 and J usage is TRBJ2-5, with 13 bases aligning to TRBD2. Trimming took 6 bases from V and 2 from J; bases not matched to a gene: 9. This CDR3 spans 16 amino acids. Germline V CDR1 and CDR2: SQVTM, ANQGSEA. CDR3 sequence: CSVGGLAGEYQETQYF. The CDR3 DNA is TGCAGCGTGGGCGGACTAGCGGGAGAGTATCAAGAGACCCAGTACTTC.

This clonotype was observed a few times. The gene calls are TRBV13 and TRBJ2-2; D assignment may be TRBD1 or TRBD2 (6 bases each). Germline lookup yields CDR1 PRHDT and CDR2 FYEKMQ (reference sequence). V lost 5 bases, J lost 3 bases, and 19 bases lay in between. The length of the CDR3 is 17 residues. The CDR3 nucleotides read TGTGCCAGCAGCCCCCCGTGGGGGGCGCGTGACACCGGGGAGCTGTTTTTT. Amino acids: CASSPPWGARDTGELFF.

This clonotype was seen many times. The chain recombines TRBV5-4 with TRBJ2-7, with TRBD2 identical over 7 bases. The germline gives CDR1 SGHNT, CDR2 YYREEE (reference sequence). J lost 6 bases, V lost 1 base, and 4 bases had no gene match. The CDR3 sequence is 13 residues long. CDR3 loop: CASSLSTSPEQYF. Here the CDR3 DNA reads TGTGCCAGCAGCTTGTCGACTAGCCCCGAGCAGTACTTC.

This clonotype came up a few times. The V and J genes are TRBV6-6 and TRBJ2-2; no reliable D call. V gave up 2 bases and J gave up 4 bases, with 8 bases separating them. CDR1 is MNHNY, CDR2 SVGAGI, per germline (reference sequence). CDR3 length equals 14 residues. DNA for the CDR3: TGTGCCAGCAGTTACCTGGGCAGCACCGGGGAGCTGTTTTTT. Its translation: CASSYLGSTGELFF.

In its sample, this clonotype was seen a few times. The genes are TRBV5-5 and TRBJ2-1; possible D gene TRBD2, 5 bases. V shed 1 base and J shed 10 bases, with 15 bases lying between them. From germline, CDR1 is SGHKS and CDR2 YYEKEE (reference sequence). CDR3 length: 14 residues. The CDR3 region is CASSLTSRFSEQFF. In DNA form, the CDR3 reads TGTGCCAGCAGCTTGACTAGTCGATTCAGCGAGCAGTTCTTC. Complete variable domain (other parts from reference TRBV5-5 and TRBJ2-1): DAGVTQSPTHLIKTRGQQVTLRCSPISGHKSVSWYQQVLGQGPQFIFQYYEKEERGRGNFPDRFSARQFPNYSSELNVNALLLGDSALYLCASSLTSRFSEQFFGPGTRLTVL.

V and J are TRBV12-3 or TRBV12-4 and TRBJ2-1, with 11 bases identical to TRBD1. The CDR3 sequence is 15 residues long. Germline trimming cut 6 bases from V and 12 bases from J; bases unmatched to any gene: 13. CDR3 residues: CASSTGTGGFWGQFF. DNA of the CDR3: TGTGCCAGCAGCACCGGGACAGGGGGGTTTTGGGGGCAGTTCTTC.

This chain links TRBV30 with TRBJ2-7, with TRBD1 matching 8 bases. V gave up 5 bases and J gave up 5 bases; unmatched junction bases: 5. From germline, CDR1 is GTSNPN and CDR2 SVGIG (reference sequence). The CDR3 extends over 12 amino acids. This chain's CDR3 is CAWADRGHEQYF. As DNA, the CDR3 is TGTGCCTGGGCAGACAGGGGCCACGAGCAGTACTTC. Full variable domain (missing parts from reference TRBV30 and TRBJ2-7): SQTIHQWPATLVQPVGSPLSLECTVEGTSNPNLYWYRQAAGRGLQLLFYSVGIGQISSEVPQNLSASRPQDRQFILSSKKLLLSDSGFYLCAWADRGHEQYFGPGTRLTVT.

The rearrangement uses TRBV24-1 and TRBJ2-3, with TRBD2 matching 10 bases. The ends lost 1 base at V and 1 base at J; junction bases unmatched: 7. The CDR3 has 18 residues. Germline CDR1 is KGHDR and CDR2 is SFDVKD. The CDR3, as DNA: TGTGCCACCAGTGATTTAACTAGGGGGACTAGCGGCACAGATACGCAGTATTTT. Translating gives CATSDLTRGTSGTDTQYF.

This clonotype was detected a few times. The V call is TRBV3-1, the J call TRBJ2-7; no definite D call. There are 12 residues in the CDR3. Trimming cost V 1 base and J 4 bases, with 5 bases left between them. Looked up from germline, CDR1 is LGHDT and CDR2 is YNNKEL (reference sequence). CDR3 loop: CASSQGRYEQYF. Written as DNA, the CDR3 is TGTGCCAGCAGCCAAGGACGGTACGAGCAGTACTTC.

The V and J genes are TRBV4-1 and TRBJ2-1, with TRBD2 matching over 11 bases. Germline loops: CDR1 MGHRA, CDR2 YSYEKL. The V segment lost 5 bases and the J segment 0 bases; nucleotides outside the gene matches: 6. This CDR3 contains 17 residues. CDR3 sequence: CASSSRLAGISYNEQFF. The DNA of the CDR3 is TGCGCCAGCAGCTCGCGACTAGCGGGGATCTCCTACAATGAGCAGTTCTTC.

This clonotype was counted only a few times. The chain is built from TRBV4-2 and TRBJ2-1; 10 positions agree with TRBD2. Germline V CDR1 and CDR2: LGHNA, YNFKEQ. V trimming: 0 bases; J trimming: 0 bases; junction bases outside the gene matches: 20. The CDR3 is 23 residues long. The CDR3 loop reads CASSQDFLGLASGGPSSYNEQFF. As DNA, the CDR3 is TGTGCCAGCAGCCAAGATTTTTTGGGCCTCGCTAGCGGGGGCCCTAGCTCCTACAATGAGCAGTTCTTC.

The chain links TRBV4-1 to TRBJ2-1, with TRBD2 matching 8 bases. V lost 1 base, J lost 3 bases, and 5 bases stayed unmatched. The CDR3 consists of 16 residues. The germline gives CDR1 MGHRA, CDR2 YSYEKL. The chain's CDR3 is CASSQASGTSYNEQFF. The CDR3 DNA reads as TGCGCCAGCAGCCAAGCTTCCGGGACTAGCTACAATGAGCAGTTCTTC.

This clonotype was counted only a few times. V is TRBV7-3 and J is TRBJ2-3; 7 nucleotides agree with TRBD2. Germline CDR1 reads SGHTA; CDR2 reads FQGTGA. This CDR3 has 17 amino acids. The trim removed 1 base at V and 2 bases at J, leaving 9 bases unmatched. For the CDR3, the DNA is TGTGCCAGCAGCTTAAGCGGGTGGGGGGGAAACACAGATACGCAGTATTTT. Protein: CASSLSGWGGNTDTQYF. Variable domain in full (rest from reference TRBV7-3 and TRBJ2-3): GAGVSQTPSNKVTEKGKYVELRCDPISGHTALYWYRQSLGQGPEFLIYFQGTGAADDSGLPNDRFFAVRPEGSVSTLKIQRTERGDSAVYLCASSLSGWGGNTDTQYFGPGTRLTVL.

This clonotype was picked up a small number of times. The rearrangement joins TRBV6-8 to TRBJ2-1; 8 bases map to TRBD2. Looked up from germline, CDR1 is MNHGY and CDR2 is SAAAGT. With V trimmed by 0 bases and J by 7 bases, 11 bases remained unmatched. This CDR3 region has 17 residues. The chain's CDR3 is CASSYSKHGRAKNEQFF. The CDR3 DNA sequence: TGTGCCAGCAGTTACTCGAAGCACGGGAGGGCCAAGAATGAGCAGTTCTTC.